This T cell receptor (beta chain) was profiled in a study of blood T cell repertoires in COVID-19. Study at large: PBMCs, B-cell-depleted T cells, or T cells were the source of the cDNA or gDNA that made up the material.

Germline V gene data show CDR1 as SGHRS and CDR2 as YFSETQ. CDR3 length: 13 residues. The V and J ends lost 5 bases and 1 base respectively, with 9 bases between them. Only in-frame clones appear in the TCRdb table, and some are missing; sequencing was by immunoSEQ multiplex PCR. The data hold some 75,000 clones, with approximately 90% observed a single time. V is TRBV5-1 and J is TRBJ1-1, with a weak D call TRBD1 (6 bases). Specimen: peripheral blood. The TCR sequence derives from a human donor in a cohort sampled during active COVID-19. DNA for the CDR3: TGCGCCAGCAGGGGGGGGCAGAACACTGAAGCTTTCTTT. It codes for CASRGGQNTEAFF.